Each of the 25 T cell receptor beta chains below was sequenced from the same sample in a study of beta chain features in type 1 diabetes. Expressed TCRB transcripts were sequenced after all isolated RNA was converted to cDNA. The repertoire was sequenced with immunoSEQ multiplex PCR; TCRdb's copy has only in-frame clones and lacks some. The table includes roughly 370,000 clones, about 15% detected once. Specimen: naive CD4+ T cells from blood. The receptors shown here come from a man between 25 and 39 years old in good health.

The chain uses TRBV7-9 and TRBJ2-7; 9 bases are a match to TRBD1. Trimming cost V 5 bases and J 6 bases; bases outside gene matches: 5. This CDR3 contains 13 residues. Germline values: CDR1 SEHNR, CDR2 FQNEAQ (reference sequence). CDR3 region: CASSAGTGPEQYV. The DNA for the CDR3 is TGTGCCAGCAGCGCCGGGACAGGGCCCGAGCAGTACGTC.

The genes are TRBV5-6 and TRBJ2-4; no definite D call. Per germline, CDR1 SGHDT and CDR2 YYEEEE. With 0 bases removed from V and 0 bases from J, the gap between germline ends came to 7 bases. The CDR3 runs to 15 residues. Here the CDR3 reads CASSLGGIAKNIQYF. The DNA of the CDR3 is TGTGCCAGCAGCTTGGGCGGTATAGCCAAAAACATTCAGTACTTC.

The sample holds a few counts of this clone. The gene calls are TRBV25-1 and TRBJ2-5; TRBD1 matches at 7 bases. After removal of 1 base from V and 4 bases from J, the junction contained 0 bases not matched to a gene. Germline-derived CDR1 and CDR2 are MGHDK and SYGVNS. The CDR3 runs 13 residues. The CDR3 sequence is CASSESGGETQYF. DNA for the CDR3: TGTGCCAGCAGTGAATCAGGGGGAGAGACCCAGTACTTC.

The rearrangement uses TRBV9 and TRBJ2-5; TRBD1 is a possible D gene (6 bases). The CDR3 contains 16 residues. V lost 0 bases and J 0 bases, leaving 12 bases between the germline ends. Germline loops: CDR1 SGDLS, CDR2 YYNGEE. For the CDR3, the DNA is TGTGCCAGCAGCGTAGCGGCAGGACAGTACCAAGAGACCCAGTACTTC. Translated, it gives CASSVAAGQYQETQYF.

This clone has a handful of counts. The chain couples TRBV29-1 to TRBJ2-1; perhaps TRBD2 as D (6 bases). Germline V gene data show CDR1 as SQVTM and CDR2 as ANQGSEA. There are 13 residues in the CDR3. V dropped 4 bases and J dropped 10 bases, with 17 bases sitting between them. The CDR3 DNA sequence: TGCAGCGTTGGGGGCCGGGGAGGTATCGAGCAGTTCTTC. Translation: CSVGGRGGIEQFF.

This clone was seen a handful of times. V is TRBV4-2 and J is TRBJ2-3; 7 nucleotides align to TRBD1. Germline V lookup: CDR1 LGHNA, CDR2 YNFKEQ. Unmatched junction bases numbered 8, after V lost 4 bases and J lost 7 bases. This CDR3 region has 14 residues. CDR3 DNA sequence: TGTGCCAGCAGCCGGGGACAGATCGATAATACGCAGTATTTT. The encoded protein is CASSRGQIDNTQYF.

The V call is TRBV6-1, the J call TRBJ2-3; 7 bases map to TRBD1. The CDR3 length is 15 residues. Trimming took 6 bases from V and 3 from J; bases not matched to a gene: 9. Per germline, CDR1 MNHNS and CDR2 SASEGT. CDR3 sequence: CASSLTGIGTDTQYF. As DNA, the CDR3 is TGTGCCAGCAGCCTGACAGGGATCGGGACAGATACGCAGTATTTT.

V is TRBV6-5 and J is TRBJ2-3, with 14 bases fitting TRBD2. V shed 5 bases and J 6 bases; nucleotides not matched to a gene: 1. The CDR3 contains 14 residues. The germline CDR1 and CDR2 sequences are MNHEY and SVGAGI. The CDR3 coding sequence is TGTGCCAGCAGTGGGACTAGCGGGAGTGATACGCAGTATTTT. Amino acid sequence: CASSGTSGSDTQYF.

This clone was seen once. The chain joins TRBV29-1 to TRBJ2-3; D perhaps matches TRBD2 (6 bases). V was clipped by 4 bases and J by 0 bases, with 14 bases between them. This CDR3 region has 15 residues. Per germline, CDR1 SQVTM and CDR2 ANQGSEA. CDR3: CSVVLAGRSTDTQYF. For the CDR3, the DNA is TGCAGCGTTGTTCTCGCGGGACGAAGCACAGATACGCAGTATTTT.

This clone was detected only a few times. The chain uses TRBV30 and TRBJ2-2; 12 bases are shared with TRBD2. Trimming removed 2 bases from V and 4 bases from J; junction bases left unmatched: 2. Germline V gene sequence: CDR1 GTSNPN, CDR2 SVGIG (reference sequence). This CDR3 region has 15 residues. The DNA of the CDR3 is TGTGCCTGGAGTTTACTAGCGGGAGGCACCGGGGAGCTGTTTTTT. Amino acids: CAWSLLAGGTGELFF.

The chain couples TRBV30 to TRBJ2-7; 7 nucleotides agree with TRBD2. The CDR3 is 16 residues long. Germline lookup yields CDR1 GTSNPN and CDR2 SVGIG (reference sequence). Germline trimming cut 0 bases from V and 6 bases from J; bases unmatched to any gene: 14. CDR3 sequence: CAWSVLRGTIQGEQYV. Here the CDR3 DNA reads TGTGCCTGGAGTGTACTCCGGGGGACTATACAAGGCGAGCAGTACGTC.

This clone was seen once. The V gene is TRBV7-8, the J gene TRBJ2-1; 13 positions match TRBD2. V shed 3 bases, J shed 8 bases, and the junction held 1 base outside the gene matches. The CDR3 is 14 amino acids. Germline V lookup: CDR1 SGHVS, CDR2 FQNEAQ. This CDR3 is CASSFGLAGDEQFF. As DNA, the CDR3 is TGTGCCAGCAGCTTCGGACTAGCGGGGGATGAGCAGTTCTTC.

This clone was counted once. The chain links TRBV7-2 to TRBJ2-5; a weak D match, TRBD2 (6 bases). Between the trimmed V and J ends, which lost 3 bases and 4 bases, there was a span of 18 bases. Per germline, CDR1 SGHTA and CDR2 FQGNSA. The CDR3 is 16 amino acids. The CDR3 here is CASSFRGTAGLETQYF. CDR3 in DNA: TGTGCCAGCAGCTTTAGAGGTACAGCGGGTTTAGAGACCCAGTACTTC.

This clone was picked up a small number of times. The chain combines TRBV30 with TRBJ2-5; D remains unclear. The CDR3 totals 15 residues. Germline assignment: CDR1 GTSNPN and CDR2 SVGIG (reference sequence). V lost 1 base, J lost 5 bases, and 17 bases lay in between. For the CDR3, the DNA is TGTGCCTGGAGTGGCAGAATAGGAGTGGGGGAGACCCAGTACTTC. Translation: CAWSGRIGVGETQYF.

The chain combines TRBV29-1 with TRBJ2-3; D is perhaps TRBD1 (7 bases). Germline-derived CDR1 and CDR2 are SQVTM and ANQGSEA. The CDR3 is 15 amino acids. Trimming shortened V by 4 bases and J by 6 bases, and 20 bases separated the two germline ends. DNA for the CDR3: TGCAGCGTTGGGCGACAGGGCGGGACAATGGATACGCAGTATTTT. Protein product: CSVGRQGGTMDTQYF.

This clone has more than one count but fewer than ten. V is TRBV30 and J is TRBJ2-6; D remains ambiguous. V gave up 3 bases and J gave up 3 bases, with 12 bases separating them. CDR3 length equals 15 residues. Germline assignment: CDR1 GTSNPN and CDR2 SVGIG (reference sequence). The CDR3 here is CAWRTSGSGANVLTF. CDR3 in DNA: TGTGCCTGGAGGACCTCAGGTAGTGGGGCCAACGTCCTGACTTTC.

A few counts support this clone. The chain is built from TRBV29-1 and TRBJ1-5, with a tentative D call TRBD1 (5 bases). V dropped 4 bases and J dropped 5 bases, with 12 bases sitting between them. The CDR3 sequence is 13 residues long. Per germline, CDR1 SQVTM and CDR2 ANQGSEA. CDR3 residues: CSVAGGRDQPQHF. In DNA form, the CDR3 reads TGCAGCGTTGCGGGGGGACGCGATCAGCCCCAGCATTTT.

CDR3 coding DNA: TGTGCCAGCTCACGCAGGGAAAGCACAGATACGCAGTATTTT. Amino acids: CASSRRESTDTQYF. The chain recombines TRBV18 with TRBJ2-3; tentative D call: TRBD1 (5 bases). V dropped 4 bases and J dropped 0 bases, with 8 bases sitting between them. The germline V gene encodes CDR1 KGHSH and CDR2 LQKENI. The CDR3 has 14 amino acids. The whole variable domain, remainder taken from reference TRBV18 and TRBJ2-3, is NAGVMQNPRHLVRRRGQEARLRCSPMKGHSHVYWYRQLPEEGLKFMVYLQKENIIDESGMPKERFSAEFPKEGPSILRIQQVVRGDSAAYFCASSRRESTDTQYFGPGTRLTVL.

This clone was seen a few times. V usage is TRBV7-6 and J usage is TRBJ2-7; weak D call: TRBD1 (5 bases). The CDR3 contains 13 residues. CDR1 SGHVS and CDR2 FNYEAQ come from the germline V gene. V lost 5 bases and J lost 6, with 14 bases in between. The CDR3 DNA follows: TGTGCCAGCAGCCAGGGCCTTGTGGCCGAGCAGTACTTC. Translated, it gives CASSQGLVAEQYF.

The chain joins TRBV29-1 to TRBJ2-1; 10 bases are a match to TRBD2. Trimming removed 4 bases from V and 3 bases from J; junction bases left unmatched: 9. This CDR3 comprises 16 residues. Germline CDR1 and CDR2: SQVTM and ANQGSEA. CDR3 sequence reads: CSVGNLASGGYNEQFF. DNA for the CDR3: TGCAGCGTTGGGAATCTAGCTAGCGGGGGCTACAATGAGCAGTTCTTC.

The chain is built from TRBV19 and TRBJ2-1; possibly TRBD2 for D (5 bases). Trimming took off 3 bases at V and 10 bases at J, with 10 bases between the two ends. Germline CDR1 reads LNHDA; CDR2 reads SQIVND (reference sequence). The CDR3 contains 12 residues. The CDR3 here is CASSMQREEQFF. CDR3 coding DNA: TGTGCCAGTAGTATGCAGAGGGAGGAGCAGTTCTTC.

This clone was seen a few times. The J gene is TRBJ2-5, the V gene TRBV6-5; the D gene could be TRBD1 or TRBD2 (6 bases each). The CDR3 has 13 residues. Trimming took off 6 bases at V and 5 bases at J, with 13 bases between the two ends. Germline CDR1 reads MNHEY; CDR2 reads SVGAGI. The CDR3 is CASSPGAGETQYF. CDR3 in DNA: TGTGCCAGCAGCCCGGGGGCCGGGGAGACCCAGTACTTC.

The V gene is TRBV29-1, the J gene TRBJ2-5; TRBD2 matches 7 bases. After removal of 7 bases from V and 5 bases from J, the junction contained 10 bases not matched to a gene. The CDR3 covers 13 residues. Germline V gives CDR1 SQVTM, CDR2 ANQGSEA. The CDR3: CSADRGVMETQYF. The CDR3 region has the DNA TGCAGCGCAGATCGGGGGGTTATGGAGACCCAGTACTTC.

This clone was seen only a few times. A junction boundary mismatches the germline segment, possibly from a read error. The chain is built from TRBV19 and TRBJ2-7; 7 nucleotides align to TRBD1. The V gene's germline CDR1 is LNHDA and CDR2 SQIVND (reference sequence). This CDR3 region has 13 residues. The CDR3 DNA reads TGTGCCAGTAGTACAAAGGACAGGCCCGTCCCAATCTTC. This translates into CASSTKDRPVPIF.

This rearrangement joins TRBV7-2 to TRBJ2-6; 9 bases align to TRBD1. The CDR3 is 17 amino acids. Trimming removed 8 bases from V and 2 bases from J; junction bases left unmatched: 10. Looked up from germline, CDR1 is SGHTA and CDR2 is FQGNSA. The CDR3 spells CASEGTGKLAGANVLTF. DNA for the CDR3: TGTGCCAGCGAGGGGACAGGGAAGTTAGCTGGGGCCAACGTCCTGACTTTC.